This TCR beta chain is drawn from a study of lymphopenia after photon versus proton radiotherapy. Whole-study findings and limits: Better survival with proton therapy was suggested as possible, not demonstrated. Oligoclonal CD8+ Temra expansion after nadir drove photon patients' diversity drop.

Note on this clone: Antigen: not known.

Profiling relied on immunoSEQ multiplex PCR, and the TCRdb table lists in-frame clones only, not all of them. The data contain tens of thousands of clones, about 90% of them singletons. The receptor comes from a man older than 75 with esophageal cancer. The source was peripheral blood, collected from a patient treated with proton-based radiotherapy.

CDR3 DNA sequence: TGCGCCAGCAGTGAGGGACTAGCGGCAAGCTACGAGCAGTACTTC. As protein: CASSEGLAASYEQYF. This rearrangement joins TRBV10-1 to TRBJ2-5; 10 nucleotides line up with TRBD2. TRBJ2-7 matches the DNA end more closely, so the J call is doubtful. Germline V gives CDR1 WNHNN, CDR2 SYGVQD (reference sequence). This CDR3 has 15 amino acids.